These 24 T cell receptor beta chains came from one sample sequenced in a study of neurological immune-mediated disorders. Using its own MiXCR run on the 5' RACE reads, TCRdb lists one record per CDR3 protein. This table has tens of thousands of distinct CDR3 sequences, around a tenth appearing once. Sequences were obtained from CD4+ T cells from blood. The receptors here all came from a woman in her twenties or thirties with HTLV-1-associated myelopathy (HAM/TSP).

This clonotype occurred many times. The V gene is TRBV20-1, the J gene TRBJ1-2; a possible D gene is TRBD1 (5 bases). Trimming pared 3 bases from V and 7 bases from J, leaving 9 bases between. The germline gives CDR1 DFQATT, CDR2 SNEGSKA (reference sequence). The CDR3 is 11 residues long. The CDR3 is CSASDSFGYTF. As DNA, the CDR3 is TGCAGTGCTAGTGACAGTTTTGGCTACACCTTC.

This clonotype was counted ten times or more. The chain carries TRBV9 and TRBJ1-2, with D perhaps TRBD1 (5 bases). Trimming left V 0 bases short and J 2 bases short, with 11 bases between. CDR1 is SGDLS, CDR2 YYNGEE, per germline. The CDR3 totals 15 residues. The CDR3 nucleotides are TGTGCCAGCAGCGTAGAGGTAGCAGGGAACTATGGCTACACCTTC. Its translation is CASSVEVAGNYGYTF.

Ten or more counts support this clonotype. The V and J genes are TRBV3-1 and TRBJ2-3, with 11 bases aligning to TRBD2. The CDR3 has 17 amino acids. Germline V gene sequence: CDR1 LGHDT, CDR2 YNNKEL (reference sequence). Germline trimming cut 5 bases from V and 0 bases from J; bases unmatched to any gene: 7. DNA for the CDR3: TGTGCCAGCAGCGGGGCTAGCGGGGGGATCAGCACAGATACGCAGTATTTT. Translation: CASSGASGGISTDTQYF.

This clonotype was counted at least ten times. The V and J genes are TRBV7-9 and TRBJ2-3; D uncertain. V lost 1 base and J 3 bases, leaving 14 bases between the germline ends. The germline V gene encodes CDR1 SEHNR and CDR2 FQNEAQ (reference sequence). The CDR3 consists of 16 residues. CDR3 DNA sequence: TGTGCCAGCAGCTTAGTCGTTCCATCTCGAACAGATACGCAGTATTTT. Amino acids: CASSLVVPSRTDTQYF.

This clonotype appeared many times. The genes are TRBV5-1 and TRBJ2-3; D not certain. The V gene lost 0 bases and the J gene lost 5 bases, with 7 bases spanning the gap. CDR1 is SGHRS and CDR2 is YFSETQ in the germline V gene. The CDR3 is 13 residues long. The CDR3 DNA reads as TGCGCCAGCAGCTTGGCCCCCAAAGATACGCAGTATTTT. Translated, it gives CASSLAPKDTQYF.

This clonotype was picked up a small number of times. The rearrangement joins TRBV18 to TRBJ2-7, with 9 positions matching TRBD1. V lost 3 bases to trimming and J lost 3 bases; unmatched junction nucleotides: 6. Germline-derived CDR1 and CDR2 are KGHSH and LQKENI. This CDR3 is built from 15 residues. The CDR3 DNA sequence: TGTGCCAGCTCACCCCAGACAGGGGGAGTCTACGAGCAGTACTTC. Protein product: CASSPQTGGVYEQYF.

This clonotype was seen at least ten times. The chain links TRBV27 to TRBJ1-1; no firm D call. Trimming removed 6 bases at V and 5 bases at J, with 16 bases between. The CDR3 has 14 amino acids. CDR1 is MNHEY, CDR2 SMNVEV, per germline (reference sequence). The CDR3 DNA sequence: TGTGCCAGCAGAAAAAGGACGGGGAAGACTGAAGCTTTCTTT. Protein product: CASRKRTGKTEAFF.

This clonotype was observed many times. V and J are TRBV29-1 and TRBJ2-7, with 8 bases aligning to TRBD1. The germline CDR1 and CDR2 sequences are SQVTM and ANQGSEA. The junction had 10 bases not matched to a gene; V was cut back by 7 bases and J by 2 bases. The CDR3 is 14 residues long. CDR3 in DNA: TGCAGCGCAGAAACAGGGGGACCGACCTACGAGCAGTACTTC. It codes for CSAETGGPTYEQYF.

This clonotype was seen at least ten times. This chain joins TRBV6-5 and TRBJ1-2; TRBD1 matches at 9 bases. The germline CDR1 and CDR2 sequences are MNHEY and SVGAGI. V lost 5 bases and J lost 6; bases outside the gene matches: 4. CDR3 length: 13 amino acids. The CDR3 DNA reads TGTGCCAGCAGTAACACAGGGGGCCATGGCTACACCTTC. Its translation is CASSNTGGHGYTF.

This clonotype was seen repeatedly, ten times or more. The V gene is TRBV7-9, the J gene TRBJ2-1; D call uncertain. V gave up 1 base and J gave up 10 bases, with 8 bases separating them. Germline V gene data show CDR1 as SEHNR and CDR2 as FQNEAQ (reference sequence). The CDR3 is 12 amino acids. The chain's CDR3 is CASSLGFSEQFF. The DNA for the CDR3 is TGTGCCAGCAGCTTAGGGTTCAGCGAGCAGTTCTTC.

This clonotype was observed once. The chain employs TRBV7-2 and TRBJ1-6; 9 nucleotides align to TRBD1. CDR1 SGHTA and CDR2 FQGNSA come from the germline V gene. After removal of 3 bases from V and 10 bases from J, the junction contained 7 bases not matched to a gene. The CDR3 runs 15 residues. The CDR3, as DNA: TGTGCCAGCAGCTTCCGGCGACAGGGGGGGTCACCCCTCCACTTT. It is translated as CASSFRRQGGSPLHF. Full variable domain (rest looked up from reference TRBV7-2 and TRBJ1-6): GAGVSQSPSNKVTEKGKDVELRCDPISGHTALYWYRQSLGQGLEFLIYFQGNSAPDKSGLPSDRFSAERTGGSVSTLTIQRTQQEDSAVYLCASSFRRQGGSPLHFGNGTRLTVT.

This clonotype was recorded at least ten times. The chain joins TRBV6-5 to TRBJ2-7; 8 nucleotides agree with TRBD2. V lost 5 bases, J lost 3 bases, and 6 bases stayed unmatched. The CDR3 is made up of 14 amino acids. Germline V gives CDR1 MNHEY, CDR2 SVGAGI. The CDR3, as DNA: TGTGCCAGCAGTCCCGTTAGCGGGGACTACGAGCAGTACTTC. Encoded protein: CASSPVSGDYEQYF.

This clonotype was recorded at least ten times. The chain carries TRBV6-4 and TRBJ2-2; the D is unclear. The CDR3 covers 13 residues. Trimming left V 2 bases short and J 3 bases short, with 4 bases between. Germline CDR1 and CDR2: MRHNA and SNTAGT. The CDR3 DNA sequence: TGTGCCAGCAGTGACGGGGACACCGGGGAGCTGTTTTTT. Translating it yields CASSDGDTGELFF.

This clonotype has a count of ten or more. V and J are TRBV5-1 and TRBJ2-5; D is perhaps TRBD1 (6 bases). V lost 2 bases and J 2 bases, leaving 10 bases between the germline ends. The CDR3 is 14 amino acids. Germline values: CDR1 SGHRS, CDR2 YFSETQ. The CDR3 loop is CASSFPGQQETQYF. The CDR3 region has the DNA TGCGCCAGCAGCTTCCCTGGACAGCAAGAGACCCAGTACTTC.

This clonotype was recorded many times. The V call is TRBV5-1, the J call TRBJ2-7; TRBD1 aligns across 8 bases. In germline, CDR1 is SGHRS, CDR2 YFSETQ. J was trimmed by 2 bases and V by 0 bases; bases with no gene match: 7. The CDR3 has 16 amino acids. This CDR3 is CASSLGAGGLTYEQYF. Here the CDR3 DNA reads TGCGCCAGCAGCTTGGGGGCAGGGGGCCTCACCTACGAGCAGTACTTC. The whole variable domain, filled in from reference TRBV5-1 and TRBJ2-7, reads KAGVTQTPRYLIKTRGQQVTLSCSPISGHRSVSWYQQTPGQGLQFLFEYFSETQRNKGNFPGRFSGRQFSNSRSEMNVSTLELGDSALYLCASSLGAGGLTYEQYFGPGTRLTVT.

This clonotype was recorded only once. The germline gene is not matched at one end of the junction; a read error may be the cause. This chain links TRBV20-1 with TRBJ2-3; 8 bases map to TRBD1. Germline V lookup: CDR1 DFQATT, CDR2 SNEGSKA (reference sequence). The CDR3 consists of 20 residues. The CDR3 coding sequence is TGCAGTGCTAGAGATGGGCACCGGGGACAGGAGAGCCGACTCACAGATACACAGTATTTT. This codes for CSARDGHRGQESRLTDTQYF.

This clonotype has a count of ten or more. The gene calls are TRBV19 and TRBJ2-2; TRBD1 matches 10 bases. The germline V gene encodes CDR1 LNHDA and CDR2 SQIVND (reference sequence). This CDR3 comprises 17 residues. V gave up 5 bases and J gave up 5 bases; unmatched junction bases: 11. The CDR3 is CASSYSTGGMYTGELFF. DNA for the CDR3: TGTGCCAGTAGTTACTCGACAGGGGGCATGTATACCGGGGAGCTGTTTTTT.

The J gene is TRBJ1-1, the V gene TRBV7-8; 7 nucleotides match TRBD1. The V and J ends lost 5 bases and 1 base, in that order; junction bases with no gene match: 4. The germline CDR1 and CDR2 sequences are SGHVS and FQNEAQ. The CDR3 covers 14 residues. The DNA of the CDR3 is TGTGCCAGCAGCCCTCGGACAGGGAACACTGAAGCTTTCTTT. Its translation: CASSPRTGNTEAFF.

This clonotype was seen at least ten times. This chain joins TRBV6-6 and TRBJ1-5; D gene ambiguous. Germline V gene lookup returns CDR1 MNHNY and CDR2 SVGAGI (reference sequence). The CDR3 consists of 14 residues. V was trimmed by 10 bases and J by 5 bases, leaving 18 bases between them. Here the CDR3 reads CATVGIGWDQPQHF. The CDR3 DNA is TGTGCCACCGTGGGGATTGGCTGGGATCAGCCCCAGCATTTT.

This clonotype came up many times. CDR3: CASSLSGEPNSPLHF. For the CDR3, the DNA is TGCGCCAGCAGCTTGTCTGGAGAACCTAATTCACCCCTCCACTTT. V usage is TRBV5-1 and J usage is TRBJ1-6; D not certain. Germline V CDR1 and CDR2: SGHRS, YFSETQ. V was clipped by 1 base and J by 6 bases, with 11 bases between them. The CDR3 spans 15 residues.

At least ten counts were recorded for this clonotype. The chain carries TRBV20-1 and TRBJ2-1, with 7 bases identical to TRBD2. J was trimmed by 3 bases and V by 3 bases; bases with no gene match: 5. CDR1 is DFQATT, CDR2 SNEGSKA, per germline (reference sequence). The CDR3 extends over 14 amino acids. The CDR3 sequence: CSARKWGGYNEQFF. For the CDR3, the DNA is TGCAGTGCTAGGAAATGGGGGGGCTACAATGAGCAGTTCTTC.

This clonotype has a count of ten or more. The rearrangement uses TRBV12-3 or TRBV12-4 and TRBJ2-1; 7 bases fit TRBD1. The V segment lost 8 bases and the J segment 5 bases; nucleotides outside the gene matches: 15. The CDR3 totals 16 residues. The CDR3 protein is CASGLPTGIKHNEQFF. The DNA of the CDR3 is TGTGCCAGCGGATTGCCGACAGGGATCAAACACAATGAGCAGTTCTTC.

This clonotype was counted at least ten times. The chain employs TRBV12-3 or TRBV12-4 and TRBJ2-7; no definite D call. The V end lost 3 bases, the J end lost 3 bases, and 15 bases lay between the germline ends. The CDR3 runs 15 residues. CDR3 sequence: CASSFGPSARYEQYF. CDR3 nucleotide sequence: TGTGCCAGCAGTTTTGGACCGTCGGCCCGCTACGAGCAGTACTTC.

This clonotype has a count of ten or more. V usage is TRBV10-3 and J usage is TRBJ2-4; 7 nucleotides align to TRBD1. Trimming removed 3 bases from V and 11 bases from J; junction bases left unmatched: 1. The CDR3 consists of 11 residues. Germline-derived CDR1 and CDR2 are ENHRY and SYGVKD. The CDR3 nucleotides read TGTGCCATCAGTGAAGGGGGCTTTCAGTACTTC. This codes for CAISEGGFQYF.